This T cell receptor (beta chain) stems from a study of T cells after yellow fever vaccination. Study outcomes and limitations: The CD4 and CD8 compartments had a small share of their clonotypes in common.

From the 5' RACE reads, TCRdb called clonotypes with MiXCR, one entry per CDR3 protein. The sample carries fewer than 400,000 distinct CDR3 sequences, roughly 10% recorded once. Notes on this clonotype: Antigen specificity is unknown.

Sequences were derived from CD4+ T cells sorted from PBMCs, sampled 45 days after the yellow fever booster vaccination. This receptor was identified in a man between 18 and 29 years old who received the YFV17D yellow fever vaccine.

CDR3 amino acids: CASSFWRSSYNEQFF. In nucleotides, the CDR3 is TGTGCCAGCAGCTTTTGGCGGAGCTCCTACAATGAGCAGTTCTTC. The chain has TRBV7-3 and TRBJ2-1; D unresolved. V was cut by 3 bases and J by 0 bases, with 9 bases left in between. Germline CDR1 and CDR2: SGHTA and FQGTGA. The CDR3 sequence is 15 residues long.